What follows describes a single TCR beta chain. There are many counts of this clonotype. Its antigen is not yet known. No much larger clone exists at a distance of one base, and base qualities are not known. Ficoll-Paque density gradient centrifugation was the method used to isolate PBMCs. The source of the sample is a study of T-cell memory formation after mild COVID-19 (dated by TCRdb to the early 2020s). About the investigation overall: Most TCR sequence clusters were specific to one of the two donors. T-cell clones expanding and contracting after mild COVID-19 in a couple of donors were tracked by longitudinal TCRalpha and TCRbeta repertoire sequencing. Two young, previously healthy adult volunteers, one female and one male, were included in the cohort. Here is what the overall study found, with its caveats: Whether the second-wave clones peaking on day 37 were SARS-CoV-2 specific was not confirmed. Balanced CD4/CD8 phenotypes were observed for clones contracting from day 15 to 85, whereas a bias towards CD4+ was observed for a second wave of clones expanding from day 15 to 37. Contracting CD4+ clones were found mainly in CM and EM memory subsets, while CD8+ clones were enriched in EMRA. Some responding clones were detected in pre-infection memory, which suggested that pre-existing cross-reactive memory T cells had joined the SARS-CoV-2 response. Only a couple of mild cases were covered by the study, and larger cohorts that include severe cases with pre-infection samples were considered necessary.

The trim is 1 base for V and 5 bases for J, with a gap of 14 bases between the germline ends. Inclusive of the bounding cysteine and phenylalanine, the CDR3 is 14 residues long. Kept here is only the CDR3 DNA, which spans 42 bases and is read in frame from base 1. CDR1 and CDR2 (DFQATT, SNEGSKA) derive from the germline V gene (reference sequence). TCRdb shows the sequencer as Illumina NovaSeq 6000. cDNA libraries for TCRalpha and TCRbeta were prepared by 5'RACE using constant-segment primers, with sample barcodes and unique molecular identifiers added. RNA was extracted from every sample with Trizol reagent. Libraries were amplified in two PCR steps, with a second sample barcode and Illumina TruSeq adapters added in the second step. Libraries were sequenced on an Illumina NovaSeq with 2 x 150 bp paired-end reads. The study's own analysis went as follows. Reads were demultiplexed and collapsed into UMI-guided consensus sequences with migec v1.2.7. Using mixcr v2.1.11, UMI consensuses were aligned to TRA and TRB V and J templates and then assembled into clonotypes. Clonotypes were classified as expanded or contracted when called significant by both edgeR and NoisET, with noise models trained on biological replicates. For edgeR calls, a false discovery rate-adjusted p below 0.01 and a log2 fold-change threshold of 1 were applied. As an exploratory analysis of dynamics, PCA with hierarchical clustering was applied to max-normalized trajectories of the 1000 most abundant clonotypes. The CD4 or CD8 phenotype of responding clones was assigned using the separately sequenced CD4+ and CD8+ repertoires. TCRdb's own reprocessing of the public reads used fastp at Q25 and MiXCR and kept productive beta chains. One record per CDR3 amino acid sequence lists the most common genes and DNA. For this entry, the V and J calls and clone size follow TCRdb and not the study's own pipeline. The sample yields hundreds of thousands of distinct CDR3 sequences; roughly 17% were counted once. The top ten clonotypes cover about 11% of the sample.

The sequence links TRBV20-1 to TRBJ2-5; the D gene is perhaps TRBD1 or TRBD2, as each covers 5 bases. The TCR originated in an adult woman who had mild COVID-19 (a few samples of this study predate the infection). The sample titles of this study are shuffled in the database, so cell type and time point are left out; the donor was told from shared clones. Sequencing was carried out using PBMCs or a T cell subset sorted from them (not recorded which). The CDR3 amino acid sequence is: CSARGGQGRETQYF. The DNA is as follows: TGCAGTGCTAGAGGAGGGCAGGGACGGGAGACCCAGTACTTC.